This T cell receptor (beta chain) was identified during a study of blood T cells in healthy people across ages. Sample-barcoded 5' priming and a J-beta primer mix drove a second PCR of about 7 to 12 cycles. TCRdb processed the 5' RACE reads anew with MiXCR; each CDR3 protein has one entry. The sample records 1 million to 1.2 million distinct CDR3 sequences, more than 30% being singletons. The V gene lost 2 bases and the J gene lost 4 bases, with 18 bases spanning the gap. Germline CDR1 is SGHRS and CDR2 is YFSETQ. The CDR3 covers 16 residues. The gene calls are TRBV5-1 and TRBJ1-1; no definite D call. The sequence was collected from a young man in good health. The sequenced sample was blood. The CDR3 reads CASSFGPSKVSTEAFF. As DNA, the CDR3 is TGCGCCAGCAGCTTCGGACCCTCTAAAGTGAGCACTGAAGCTTTCTTT. The variable domain in full, completed from reference TRBV5-1 and TRBJ1-1, reads KAGVTQTPRYLIKTRGQQVTLSCSPISGHRSVSWYQQTPGQGLQFLFEYFSETQRNKGNFPGRFSGRQFSNSRSEMNVSTLELGDSALYLCASSFGPSKVSTEAFFGQGTRLTVV.